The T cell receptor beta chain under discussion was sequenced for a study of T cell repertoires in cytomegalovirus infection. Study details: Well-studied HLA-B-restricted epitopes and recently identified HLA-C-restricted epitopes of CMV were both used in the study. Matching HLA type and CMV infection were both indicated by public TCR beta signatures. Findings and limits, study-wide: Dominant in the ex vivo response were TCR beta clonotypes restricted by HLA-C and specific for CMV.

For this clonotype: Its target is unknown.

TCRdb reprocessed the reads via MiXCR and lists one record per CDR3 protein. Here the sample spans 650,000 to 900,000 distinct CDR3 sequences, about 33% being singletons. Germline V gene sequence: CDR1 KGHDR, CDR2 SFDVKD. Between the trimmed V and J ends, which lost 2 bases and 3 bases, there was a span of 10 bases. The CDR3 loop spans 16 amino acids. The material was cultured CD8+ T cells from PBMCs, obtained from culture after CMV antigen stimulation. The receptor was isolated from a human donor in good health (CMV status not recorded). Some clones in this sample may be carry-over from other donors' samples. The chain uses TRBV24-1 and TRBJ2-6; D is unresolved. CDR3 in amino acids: CATSDSASDGANVLTF. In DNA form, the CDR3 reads TGTGCCACCAGTGATTCTGCGAGCGATGGGGCCAACGTCCTGACTTTC.